These T cell receptor beta chains were read from a single sample in a study of human T cells and chemical hapten exposure. TCRdb ran MiXCR on the RACE reads and lists one entry per CDR3 protein. The sample lists under 85,000 distinct CDR3 sequences, around 10% occurring once. The input for sequencing was whole blood, taken in connection with sensitization to the hapten diphenylcyclopropenone (DPC). These receptors were taken from a woman between 50 and 59 years old with alopecia areata. Some clones in this sample may be carry-over from other donors' samples. CDR3s include the opening cysteine and the closing phenylalanine or tryptophan. A D gene is named only where the DNA matches it firmly. The size field is filled for only some rows; it gives once, few, many or a size class.

v_gene: TRBV6-5
abundance: few
d_gene: -
j_gene: TRBJ2-5
CDR3aa: CASSYSFRKETQYF
CDR3nt: TGTGCCAGCAGTTACTCCTTCAGAAAAGAGACCCAGTACTTC

v_gene: TRBV7-6
abundance: many
d_gene: -
j_gene: TRBJ1-1
CDR3aa: CASSLGTTKNTEAFF
CDR3nt: TGTGCCAGCAGCTTAGGGACTACAAAGAACACTGAAGCTTTCTTT

v_gene: TRBV6-1
abundance: many
d_gene: TRBD1
j_gene: TRBJ2-7
CDR3aa: CASSPTGGKAYEQYF
CDR3nt: TGTGCCAGCTCCCCGACAGGGGGGAAAGCCTACGAGCAGTACTTC

v_gene: TRBV20-1
abundance: many
d_gene: TRBD1
j_gene: TRBJ2-4
CDR3aa: CSARSTGRAYF
CDR3nt: TGCAGTGCTAGATCGACAGGGCGGGCGTACTTC

v_gene: TRBV28
abundance: many
d_gene: -
j_gene: TRBJ2-7
CDR3aa: CASSPVAYEQYF
CDR3nt: TGTGCCAGCAGTCCGGTAGCCTACGAGCAGTACTTC

v_gene: TRBV20-1
abundance: few
d_gene: TRBD2
j_gene: TRBJ2-3
CDR3aa: CSASGSGSTDTQYF
CDR3nt: TGCAGTGCTAGTGGTAGCGGGAGCACAGATACGCAGTATTTT

v_gene: TRBV6-1
abundance: many
d_gene: -
j_gene: TRBJ2-1
CDR3aa: CASSDLASWNYAEQFF
CDR3nt: TGTGCCAGCAGTGATTTGGCATCGTGGAACTACGCTGAGCAGTTCTTC

v_gene: TRBV4-2
abundance: many
d_gene: -
j_gene: TRBJ1-2
CDR3aa: CASSQDTKSYGYTF
CDR3nt: TGTGCCAGCAGCCAAGATACAAAGTCCTATGGCTACACCTTC

v_gene: TRBV11-3
abundance: many
d_gene: -
j_gene: TRBJ2-5
CDR3aa: CASSPASEQETQYF
CDR3nt: TGTGCCAGCAGCCCCGCGTCCGAGCAAGAGACCCAGTACTTC

v_gene: TRBV20-1
abundance: few
d_gene: -
j_gene: TRBJ2-1
CDR3aa: CSARVRGKRFF
CDR3nt: TGCAGTGCTAGAGTGAGGGGGAAGCGGTTCTTC

v_gene: TRBV6-1
abundance: many
d_gene: -
j_gene: TRBJ1-5
CDR3aa: CASSEAGGGHQPQHF
CDR3nt: TGTGCCAGCAGTGAAGCTGGGGGAGGGCATCAGCCCCAGCATTTT

v_gene: TRBV29-1
abundance: few
d_gene: TRBD1
j_gene: TRBJ1-1
CDR3aa: CSVAPTGVHTEAFF
CDR3nt: TGCAGCGTCGCACCCACAGGGGTCCACACTGAAGCTTTCTTT

v_gene: TRBV5-1
abundance: -
d_gene: -
j_gene: TRBJ1-1
CDR3aa: CASSLAGAITEAFF
CDR3nt: TGCGCCAGCAGCTTGGCAGGGGCAATCACTGAAGCTTTCTTT

v_gene: TRBV20-1
abundance: -
d_gene: -
j_gene: TRBJ1-3
CDR3aa: CSARNGNTIYF
CDR3nt: TGCAGTGCTAGAAATGGAAACACCATATATTTT

v_gene: TRBV7-8
abundance: few
d_gene: TRBD1
j_gene: TRBJ1-5
CDR3aa: CASSLAWTGPGGNQPQHF
CDR3nt: TGTGCCAGCAGCTTAGCGTGGACAGGACCAGGAGGCAATCAGCCCCAGCATTTT

v_gene: TRBV5-1
abundance: few
d_gene: -
j_gene: TRBJ2-1
CDR3aa: CASSIGQYNEQFF
CDR3nt: TGCGCCAGCAGCATAGGACAATACAATGAGCAGTTCTTC

v_gene: TRBV20-1
abundance: few
d_gene: -
j_gene: TRBJ2-3
CDR3aa: CSCLDPRGADTQYF
CDR3nt: TGCAGCTGTCTTGACCCGAGAGGGGCAGATACGCAGTATTTT

v_gene: TRBV15
abundance: many
d_gene: -
j_gene: TRBJ2-7
CDR3aa: CATSREGYTYEQYF
CDR3nt: TGTGCCACCAGCAGAGAAGGCTATACCTACGAGCAGTACTTC

v_gene: TRBV2
abundance: many
d_gene: TRBD1
j_gene: TRBJ1-5
CDR3aa: CASRPRQGANQPQHF
CDR3nt: TGTGCCAGCAGGCCACGGCAGGGGGCTAATCAGCCCCAGCATTTT

v_gene: TRBV29-1
abundance: -
d_gene: -
j_gene: TRBJ2-2
CDR3aa: CSAEDRRTGELFF
CDR3nt: TGCAGCGCTGAAGATCGGAGAACCGGGGAGCTGTTTTTT

v_gene: TRBV5-1
abundance: -
d_gene: -
j_gene: TRBJ1-1
CDR3aa: CASSLIPAENTEAFF
CDR3nt: TGCGCCAGCAGCTTGATCCCAGCGGAGAACACTGAAGCTTTCTTT

v_gene: TRBV5-5
abundance: -
d_gene: -
j_gene: TRBJ2-7
CDR3aa: CASSLGGNSYEQYF
CDR3nt: TGTGCCAGCAGCTTGGGGGGCAACTCCTACGAGCAGTACTTC

v_gene: TRBV29-1
abundance: many
d_gene: -
j_gene: TRBJ2-1
CDR3aa: CSVLGLAPSYNEQFF
CDR3nt: TGCAGCGTCCTGGGGCTAGCGCCCTCCTACAATGAGCAGTTCTTC

v_gene: TRBV18
abundance: -
d_gene: -
j_gene: TRBJ2-1
CDR3aa: CASSPPIRNNEQFF
CDR3nt: TGTGCCAGCTCACCACCGATACGGAACAATGAGCAGTTCTTC

v_gene: TRBV7-2
abundance: few
d_gene: TRBD2
j_gene: TRBJ2-1
CDR3aa: CASSLEATSGSVQFF
CDR3nt: TGTGCCAGCAGCTTAGAGGCGACTAGCGGGAGCGTTCAGTTCTTC

v_gene: TRBV7-7
abundance: few
d_gene: -
j_gene: TRBJ2-2
CDR3aa: CASSPQANLNTGELFF
CDR3nt: TGTGCTAGCAGCCCCCAGGCAAATTTGAACACCGGGGAGCTGTTTTTT

v_gene: TRBV13
abundance: many
d_gene: -
j_gene: TRBJ1-2
CDR3aa: CASSFSASYYGYTF
CDR3nt: TGTGCCAGCAGCTTTTCCGCGAGCTACTATGGCTACACCTTC

v_gene: TRBV7-9
abundance: few
d_gene: -
j_gene: TRBJ1-1
CDR3aa: CASTPSWTEAFF
CDR3nt: TGTGCCAGCACCCCCAGTTGGACTGAAGCTTTCTTT

v_gene: TRBV13
abundance: many
d_gene: TRBD2
j_gene: TRBJ2-1
CDR3aa: CASSLSLAGGREQFF
CDR3nt: TGTGCCAGCAGCTTATCACTAGCGGGAGGAAGGGAGCAGTTCTTC

v_gene: TRBV7-9
abundance: many
d_gene: -
j_gene: TRBJ1-1
CDR3aa: CASSLAQGNTEAFF
CDR3nt: TGTGCCAGCAGCTTAGCGCAGGGGAACACTGAAGCTTTCTTT

v_gene: TRBV3-1
abundance: -
d_gene: TRBD1
j_gene: TRBJ2-7
CDR3aa: CASSHSLDRQWEQYF
CDR3nt: TGTGCCAGCAGCCATTCGCTGGACAGGCAGTGGGAGCAGTACTTC

v_gene: TRBV11-2
abundance: -
d_gene: -
j_gene: TRBJ2-5
CDR3aa: CASSSAGIEGTQYF
CDR3nt: TGTGCCAGCAGCTCCGCGGGGATAGAGGGAACCCAGTACTTC

v_gene: TRBV12-3/TRBV12-4
abundance: few
d_gene: TRBD2
j_gene: TRBJ2-7
CDR3aa: CASSFGGDTYEQYF
CDR3nt: TGTGCCAGCAGTTTCGGGGGGGATACCTACGAGCAGTACTTC

v_gene: TRBV20-1
abundance: many
d_gene: TRBD2
j_gene: TRBJ2-3
CDR3aa: CSATGGRDTQYF
CDR3nt: TGCAGTGCAACGGGGGGACGAGATACGCAGTATTTT

v_gene: TRBV6-6
abundance: -
d_gene: TRBD2
j_gene: TRBJ2-7
CDR3aa: CASIASGRYEQYF
CDR3nt: TGTGCCAGCATCGCTAGCGGGAGATACGAGCAGTACTTC

v_gene: TRBV20-1
abundance: few
d_gene: TRBD2
j_gene: TRBJ2-4
CDR3aa: CSARPSGRQNIQYF
CDR3nt: TGCAGTGCTCGACCTAGCGGGAGGCAAAACATTCAGTACTTC

v_gene: TRBV9
abundance: few
d_gene: -
j_gene: TRBJ2-1
CDR3aa: CASSVEPAGPYNEQFF
CDR3nt: TGTGCCAGCAGCGTAGAGCCCGCGGGACCTTACAATGAGCAGTTCTTC

v_gene: TRBV30
abundance: few
d_gene: TRBD1
j_gene: TRBJ1-2
CDR3aa: CAWRNAGGYGYTF
CDR3nt: TGTGCCTGGAGGAATGCAGGGGGCTATGGCTACACCTTC

v_gene: TRBV6-5
abundance: few
d_gene: TRBD1
j_gene: TRBJ2-4
CDR3aa: CASSRRTGTGDIQYF
CDR3nt: TGTGCCAGCAGTCGGAGGACAGGGACGGGGGACATTCAGTACTTC

v_gene: TRBV18
abundance: -
d_gene: -
j_gene: TRBJ2-5
CDR3aa: CASSPRGGKETQYF
CDR3nt: TGTGCCAGCTCACCACGTGGGGGGAAAGAGACCCAGTACTTC

v_gene: TRBV24-1
abundance: many
d_gene: TRBD1
j_gene: TRBJ2-2
CDR3aa: CATSFEGAGSGELFF
CDR3nt: TGTGCCACCAGCTTTGAGGGGGCCGGTTCCGGGGAGCTGTTTTTT